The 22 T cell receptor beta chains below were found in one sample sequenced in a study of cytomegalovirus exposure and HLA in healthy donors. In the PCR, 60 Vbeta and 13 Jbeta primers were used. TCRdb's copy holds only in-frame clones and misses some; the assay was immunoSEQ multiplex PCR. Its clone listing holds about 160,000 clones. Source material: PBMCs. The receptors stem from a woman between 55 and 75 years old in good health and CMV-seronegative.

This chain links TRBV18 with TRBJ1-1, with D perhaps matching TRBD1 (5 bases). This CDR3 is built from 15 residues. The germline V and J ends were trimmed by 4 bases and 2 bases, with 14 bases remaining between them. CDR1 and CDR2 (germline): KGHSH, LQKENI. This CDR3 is CASSLGAGKNTEAFF. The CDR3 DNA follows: TGTGCCAGCTCACTTGGGGCAGGGAAAAACACTGAAGCTTTCTTT.

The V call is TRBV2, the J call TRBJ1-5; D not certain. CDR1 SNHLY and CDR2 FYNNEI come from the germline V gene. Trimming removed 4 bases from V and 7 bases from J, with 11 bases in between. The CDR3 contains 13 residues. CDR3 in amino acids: CASSGSWVQPQHF. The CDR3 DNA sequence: TGTGCCAGCAGTGGGAGCTGGGTACAGCCCCAGCATTTT.

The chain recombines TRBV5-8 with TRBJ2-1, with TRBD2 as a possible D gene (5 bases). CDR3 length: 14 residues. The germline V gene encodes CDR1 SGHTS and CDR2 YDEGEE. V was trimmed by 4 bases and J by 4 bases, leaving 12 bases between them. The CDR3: CASSPWTVYNEQFF. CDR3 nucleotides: TGTGCCAGCAGCCCCTGGACTGTATACAATGAGCAGTTCTTC. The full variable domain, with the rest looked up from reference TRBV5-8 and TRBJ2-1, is EAGVTQSPTHLIKTRGQQATLRCSPISGHTSVYWYQQALGLGLQFLLWYDEGEERNRGNFPPRFSGRQFPNYSSELNVNALELEDSALYLCASSPWTVYNEQFFGPGTRLTVL.

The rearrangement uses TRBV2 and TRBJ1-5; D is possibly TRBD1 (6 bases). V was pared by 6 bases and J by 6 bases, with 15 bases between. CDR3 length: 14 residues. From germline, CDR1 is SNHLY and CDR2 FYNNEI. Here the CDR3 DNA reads TGTGCCAGCAGCGTACAGGGTTTGGGTCAGCCCCAGCATTTT. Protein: CASSVQGLGQPQHF.

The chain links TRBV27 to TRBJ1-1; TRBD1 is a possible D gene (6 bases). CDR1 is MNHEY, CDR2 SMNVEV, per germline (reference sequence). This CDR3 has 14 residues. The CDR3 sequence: CASALGGRGTEAFF. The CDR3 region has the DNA TGTGCTTCAGCACTCGGGGGGCGAGGAACTGAAGCTTTCTTT.

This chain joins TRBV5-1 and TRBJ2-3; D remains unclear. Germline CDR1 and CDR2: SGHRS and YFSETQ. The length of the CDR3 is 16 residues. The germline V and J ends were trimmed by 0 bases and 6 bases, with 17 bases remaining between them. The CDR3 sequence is CASSLGTLAAADTQYF. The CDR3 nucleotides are TGCGCCAGCAGCTTGGGCACTTTGGCGGCCGCGGATACGCAGTATTTT.

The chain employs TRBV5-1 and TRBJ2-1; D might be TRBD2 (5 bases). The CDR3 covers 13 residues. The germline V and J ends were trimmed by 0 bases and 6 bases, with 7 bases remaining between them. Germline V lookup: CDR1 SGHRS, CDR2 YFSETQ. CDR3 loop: CASSLVLGNEQFF. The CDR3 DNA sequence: TGCGCCAGCAGCTTGGTACTAGGCAATGAGCAGTTCTTC.

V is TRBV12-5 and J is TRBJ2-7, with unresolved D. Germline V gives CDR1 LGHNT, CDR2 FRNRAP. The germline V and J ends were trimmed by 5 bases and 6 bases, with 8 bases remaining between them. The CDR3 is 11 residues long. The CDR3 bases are TGTGCTAGTGGTCAATTTGTCGAGCAGTACTTC. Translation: CASGQFVEQYF.

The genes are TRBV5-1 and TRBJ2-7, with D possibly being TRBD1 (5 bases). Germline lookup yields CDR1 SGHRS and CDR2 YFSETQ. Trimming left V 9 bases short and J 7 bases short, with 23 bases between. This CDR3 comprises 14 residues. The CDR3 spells CATDPIGETREQYF. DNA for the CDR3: TGCGCCACCGACCCTATAGGGGAAACCAGAGAGCAGTACTTC.

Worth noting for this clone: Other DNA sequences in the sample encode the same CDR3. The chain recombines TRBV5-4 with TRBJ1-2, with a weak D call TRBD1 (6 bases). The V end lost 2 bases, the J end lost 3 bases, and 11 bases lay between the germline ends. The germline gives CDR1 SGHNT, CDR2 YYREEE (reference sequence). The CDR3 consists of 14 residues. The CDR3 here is CASSLRTVHYGYTF. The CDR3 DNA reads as TGTGCCAGCAGCTTAAGGACAGTCCACTATGGCTACACCTTC.

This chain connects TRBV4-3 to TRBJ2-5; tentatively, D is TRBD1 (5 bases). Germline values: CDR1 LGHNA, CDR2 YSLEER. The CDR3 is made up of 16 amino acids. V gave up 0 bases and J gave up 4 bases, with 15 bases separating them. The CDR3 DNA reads TGCGCCAGCAGCCAAGATCTAGGCAGGGAAGCAGAGACCCAGTACTTC. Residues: CASSQDLGREAETQYF.

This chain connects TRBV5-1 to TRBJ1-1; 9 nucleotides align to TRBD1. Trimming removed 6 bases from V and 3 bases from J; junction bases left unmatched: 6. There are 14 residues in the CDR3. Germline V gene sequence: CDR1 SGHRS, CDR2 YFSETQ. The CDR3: CASNLDRGYTEAFF. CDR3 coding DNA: TGCGCCAGCAACCTAGACAGGGGGTACACTGAAGCTTTCTTT.

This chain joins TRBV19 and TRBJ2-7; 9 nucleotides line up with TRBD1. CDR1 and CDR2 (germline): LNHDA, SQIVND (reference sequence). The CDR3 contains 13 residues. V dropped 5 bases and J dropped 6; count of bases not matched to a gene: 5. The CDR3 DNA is TGTGCCAGTAGTCCCTTGGACAGGGGCGAGCAGTACTTC. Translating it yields CASSPLDRGEQYF.

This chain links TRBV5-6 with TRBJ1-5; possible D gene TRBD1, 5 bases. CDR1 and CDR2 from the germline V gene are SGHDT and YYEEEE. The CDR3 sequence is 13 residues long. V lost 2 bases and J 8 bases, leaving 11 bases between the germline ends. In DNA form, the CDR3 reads TGTGCCAGCAGCTTAGGGACTACGGAGCCCCAGCATTTT. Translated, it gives CASSLGTTEPQHF.

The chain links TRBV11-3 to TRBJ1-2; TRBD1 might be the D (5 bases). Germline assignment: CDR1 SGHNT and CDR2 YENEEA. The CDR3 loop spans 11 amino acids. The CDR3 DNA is TGTGCGGTAAGGGGCGACTATGGCTACACCTTC. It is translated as CAVRGDYGYTF.

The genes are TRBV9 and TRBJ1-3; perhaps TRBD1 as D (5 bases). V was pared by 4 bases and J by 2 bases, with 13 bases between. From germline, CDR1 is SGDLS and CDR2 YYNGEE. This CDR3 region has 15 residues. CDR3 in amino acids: CASSPPWGAGNTIYF. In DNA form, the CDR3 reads TGTGCCAGCAGCCCCCCCTGGGGGGCTGGAAACACCATATATTTT.

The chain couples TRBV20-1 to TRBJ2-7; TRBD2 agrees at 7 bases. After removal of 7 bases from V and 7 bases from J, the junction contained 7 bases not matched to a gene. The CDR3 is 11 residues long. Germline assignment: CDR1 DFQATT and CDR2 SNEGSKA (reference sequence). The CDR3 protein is CSGTGGAEQYF. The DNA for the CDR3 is TGCAGTGGGACGGGGGGTGCAGAGCAGTACTTC.

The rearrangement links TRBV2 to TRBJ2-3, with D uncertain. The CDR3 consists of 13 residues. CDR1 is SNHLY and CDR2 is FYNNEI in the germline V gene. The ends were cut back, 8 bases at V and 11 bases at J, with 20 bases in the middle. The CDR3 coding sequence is TGTGCCAGCCACGCCCTTCCTCCATCCGGGCAGTATTTT. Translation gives CASHALPPSGQYF.

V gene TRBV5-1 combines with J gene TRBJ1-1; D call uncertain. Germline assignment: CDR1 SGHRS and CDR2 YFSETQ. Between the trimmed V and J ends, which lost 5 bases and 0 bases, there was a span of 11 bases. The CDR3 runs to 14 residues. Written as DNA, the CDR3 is TGCGCCAGCAGGAGAGAAGATCTGAACACTGAAGCTTTCTTT. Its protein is CASRREDLNTEAFF.

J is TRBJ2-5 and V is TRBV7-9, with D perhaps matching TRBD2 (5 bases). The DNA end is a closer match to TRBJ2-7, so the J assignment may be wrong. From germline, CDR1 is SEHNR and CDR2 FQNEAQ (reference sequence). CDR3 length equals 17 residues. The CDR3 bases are TGTGCCAGCAGCCCTCGAGGGAACAGTCAATTCTTCTACGAGCAGTACTTC. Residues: CASSPRGNSQFFYEQYF.

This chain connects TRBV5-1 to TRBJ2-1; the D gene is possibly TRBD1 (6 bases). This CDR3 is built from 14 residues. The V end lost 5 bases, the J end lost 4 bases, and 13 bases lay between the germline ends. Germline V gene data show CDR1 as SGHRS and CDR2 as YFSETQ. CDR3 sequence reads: CASSSRDKYNEQFF. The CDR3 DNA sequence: TGCGCCAGCAGTTCCCGGGACAAATACAATGAGCAGTTCTTC. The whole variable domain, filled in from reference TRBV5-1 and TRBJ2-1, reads KAGVTQTPRYLIKTRGQQVTLSCSPISGHRSVSWYQQTPGQGLQFLFEYFSETQRNKGNFPGRFSGRQFSNSRSEMNVSTLELGDSALYLCASSSRDKYNEQFFGPGTRLTVL.

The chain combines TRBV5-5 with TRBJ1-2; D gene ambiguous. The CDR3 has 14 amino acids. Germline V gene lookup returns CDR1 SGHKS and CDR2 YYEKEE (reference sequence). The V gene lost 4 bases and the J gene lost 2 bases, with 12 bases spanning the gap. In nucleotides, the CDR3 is TGTGCCAGCAGCCCATATTGGCAGAACTATGGCTACACCTTC. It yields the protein CASSPYWQNYGYTF.